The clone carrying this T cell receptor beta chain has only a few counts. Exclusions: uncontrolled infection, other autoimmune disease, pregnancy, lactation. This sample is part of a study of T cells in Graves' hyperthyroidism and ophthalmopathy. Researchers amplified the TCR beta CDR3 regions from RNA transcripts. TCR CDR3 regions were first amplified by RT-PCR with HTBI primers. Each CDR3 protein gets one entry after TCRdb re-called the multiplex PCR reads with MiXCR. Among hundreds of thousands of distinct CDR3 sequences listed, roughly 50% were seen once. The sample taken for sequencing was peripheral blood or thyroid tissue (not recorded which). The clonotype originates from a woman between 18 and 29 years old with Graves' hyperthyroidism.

CDR3 sequence reads: CASSSSFEGTQYF. The CDR3 bases are TGTGCCAGCAGCTCCAGTTTCGAGGGGACCCAGTACTTC. The chain has TRBV7-2 and TRBJ2-5, with D perhaps TRBD2 (5 bases). Trimming stripped 4 bases from V and 7 bases from J, with 13 bases between. CDR1 is SGHTA and CDR2 is FQGNSA in the germline V gene. The CDR3 has 13 residues.